The 21 T cell receptor beta chains in this list originate from one sample, sequenced in a study of cytomegalovirus exposure and HLA in healthy donors. PCR was performed using 60 Vbeta and 13 Jbeta primers. Data came from immunoSEQ multiplex PCR; TCRdb stores just in-frame clones and leaves some out. Among approximately 110,000 clones listed, 15% were seen once. The specimen was PBMCs. All receptors derive from a woman younger than 30 in good health and CMV-seronegative.

The chain is built from TRBV19 and TRBJ2-2, with TRBD2 matching 14 bases. With V trimmed by 7 bases and J by 7 bases, 14 bases remained unmatched. In germline, CDR1 is LNHDA, CDR2 SQIVND (reference sequence). This CDR3 comprises 18 residues. Here the CDR3 DNA reads TGTGCCAGTACTTTTATAGAGACTAGCGGGAGGGCCCTCGGGGAGCTGTTTTTT. It specifies CASTFIETSGRALGELFF.

A few counts support this clone. The rearrangement links TRBV28 to TRBJ2-5; 7 positions agree with TRBD1. V lost 2 bases, J lost 1 base, and 4 bases stayed unmatched. The CDR3 loop spans 15 amino acids. Germline-derived CDR1 and CDR2 are MDHEN and SYDVKM. Written as DNA, the CDR3 is TGTGCCAGCAGTTTACCCGGGACAGTCCAAGAGACCCAGTACTTC. This translates into CASSLPGTVQETQYF.

This clone was picked up a small number of times. This sequence joins TRBV5-5 and TRBJ1-3, with TRBD1 identical over 11 bases. J gave up 3 bases and V 7 bases, and 0 bases lay outside the gene matches. This CDR3 region has 13 residues. Germline V CDR1 and CDR2: SGHKS, YYEKEE (reference sequence). CDR3 DNA: TGTGCCAGCGGGACAGGGGGTGGAAACACCATATATTTT. Its protein is CASGTGGGNTIYF.

This clone was observed a handful of times. This rearrangement joins TRBV30 to TRBJ2-1; TRBD1 might be the D (5 bases). Per germline, CDR1 GTSNPN and CDR2 SVGIG (reference sequence). The V end was cut by 5 bases, the J end by 8 bases, with 13 bases between. This CDR3 spans 12 amino acids. In DNA form, the CDR3 reads TGTGCCTGGGAATCAGGGATCGATGAGCAGTTCTTC. Its translation is CAWESGIDEQFF.

This clone has more than one count but fewer than ten. CDR3 residues: CASSLVGGFSETQYF. The CDR3 nucleotides read TGTGCCAGCAGCTTAGTGGGGGGGTTTTCGGAGACCCAGTACTTC. The chain links TRBV7-2 to TRBJ2-5; TRBD2 aligns across 7 bases. From germline, CDR1 is SGHTA and CDR2 FQGNSA. V lost 1 base, J lost 5 bases, and 7 bases stayed unmatched. The CDR3 is made up of 15 amino acids.

In DNA, the CDR3 is TGTGCCAGCAGCAGGACAGGGGATAACACCGGGGAGCTGTTTTTT. Amino acids: CASSRTGDNTGELFF. This sequence joins TRBV6-4 and TRBJ2-2; 9 bases line up with TRBD1. There are 15 residues in the CDR3. The V and J ends lost 6 bases and 2 bases, in that order; junction bases with no gene match: 4. Germline values: CDR1 MRHNA, CDR2 SNTAGT.

Only a few counts were recorded for this clone. This rearrangement joins TRBV10-3 to TRBJ2-3, with 13 bases identical to TRBD2. CDR1 is ENHRY and CDR2 is SYGVKD in the germline V gene. The junction had 9 bases not matched to a gene; V was cut back by 3 bases and J by 6 bases. The CDR3 extends over 17 amino acids. CDR3 residues: CAISDRGLAGRKDTQYF. DNA for the CDR3: TGTGCCATCAGTGACAGGGGACTAGCGGGGCGGAAGGATACGCAGTATTTT.

V is TRBV7-2 and J is TRBJ2-5; a weak D match, TRBD2 (6 bases). The CDR3 has 14 amino acids. The germline CDR1 and CDR2 sequences are SGHTA and FQGNSA. With 1 base removed from V and 5 bases from J, the gap between germline ends came to 11 bases. The CDR3 DNA is TGTGCCAGCAGCTTAGTAGCAGGGAGGGAGACCCAGTACTTC. Protein product: CASSLVAGRETQYF.

This clone was seen a handful of times. The chain employs TRBV29-1 and TRBJ1-1; a weak D match, TRBD1 (6 bases). Per the germline V gene, CDR1 is SQVTM and CDR2 is ANQGSEA. Trimming shortened V by 6 bases and J by 1 base, and 12 bases separated the two germline ends. This CDR3 region has 13 residues. The CDR3, as DNA: TGCAGCGTAGGGGGGGGAGGGAACACTGAAGCTTTCTTT. This translates into CSVGGGGNTEAFF.

The chain is built from TRBV11-3 and TRBJ2-7, with 7 bases fitting TRBD1. Germline trimming cut 1 base from V and 5 bases from J; bases unmatched to any gene: 8. Germline CDR1 is SGHNT and CDR2 is YENEEA. This CDR3 spans 15 amino acids. This chain's CDR3 is CASSLGGGADHEQYF. The CDR3 nucleotides are TGTGCCAGCAGCTTAGGAGGGGGCGCGGACCACGAGCAGTACTTC.

V and J are TRBV5-1 and TRBJ1-1; D is ambiguous. This CDR3 is built from 13 residues. Per the germline V gene, CDR1 is SGHRS and CDR2 is YFSETQ. V shed 5 bases and J shed 0 bases, with 8 bases lying between them. CDR3: CASSYGMNTEAFF. The CDR3 DNA follows: TGCGCCAGCAGTTACGGGATGAACACTGAAGCTTTCTTT.

In its sample, this clone was seen a few times. The V gene is TRBV2, the J gene TRBJ2-1; TRBD2 matches at 7 bases. Germline values: CDR1 SNHLY, CDR2 FYNNEI. J lost 4 bases, V lost 4 bases, and 4 bases had no gene match. The CDR3 is made up of 14 amino acids. DNA for the CDR3: TGTGCCAGCAGTGGGTCGCGGGGGTACAATGAGCAGTTCTTC. Protein: CASSGSRGYNEQFF.

The CDR3 spells CASSDRGGLYGYTF. CDR3 sequence (DNA): TGTGCCAGCAGTGATAGGGGGGGTCTCTATGGCTACACCTTC. The chain carries TRBV2 and TRBJ1-2; D perhaps matches TRBD1 (6 bases). In germline, CDR1 is SNHLY, CDR2 FYNNEI. This CDR3 region has 14 residues. V lost 3 bases, J lost 4 bases, and 12 bases lay in between.

To note about this clone: At one of its ends the junction is not consistent with the germline gene, which may arise from a read error. This rearrangement joins TRBV7-8 to TRBJ1-2; 8 positions agree with TRBD1. There are 16 residues in the CDR3. The germline V gene has CDR1 SGHVS and CDR2 FQNEAQ. The CDR3 region has the DNA TGTGCCAGCAGCTTACCCCCGGGACAGGACAACTATAGCTACACCTTC. Translated, it gives CASSLPPGQDNYSYTF.

The CDR3 reads CASRSTGPEAFF. CDR3 coding DNA: TGCGCCAGCAGGTCGACAGGCCCCGAAGCTTTCTTT. The chain recombines TRBV5-1 with TRBJ1-1, with D tentatively TRBD1 (6 bases). The CDR3 runs 12 residues. Between the trimmed V and J ends, which lost 5 bases and 8 bases, there was a span of 13 bases. Germline CDR1 reads SGHRS; CDR2 reads YFSETQ. The variable domain in full, with the rest retrieved from reference TRBV5-1 and TRBJ1-1, is KAGVTQTPRYLIKTRGQQVTLSCSPISGHRSVSWYQQTPGQGLQFLFEYFSETQRNKGNFPGRFSGRQFSNSRSEMNVSTLELGDSALYLCASRSTGPEAFFGQGTRLTVV.

This clone showed up just a few times. The CDR3 spells CASRVGTGKEKLFF. The DNA for the CDR3 is TGTGCCAGCAGGGTCGGGACAGGGAAGGAAAAACTGTTTTTT. V usage is TRBV28 and J usage is TRBJ1-4, with 9 bases identical to TRBD1. The V segment lost 6 bases and the J segment 8 bases; nucleotides outside the gene matches: 7. The CDR3 contains 14 residues. Germline V gene sequence: CDR1 MDHEN, CDR2 SYDVKM.

This clone was seen ten or more times. The chain employs TRBV27 and TRBJ1-2; 9 bases agree with TRBD1. Germline assignment: CDR1 MNHEY and CDR2 SMNVEV (reference sequence). With V trimmed by 5 bases and J by 4 bases, 8 bases remained unmatched. The CDR3 runs 15 residues. CDR3: CASSPWTGETYGYTF. DNA for the CDR3: TGTGCCAGCAGTCCCTGGACAGGGGAGACCTATGGCTACACCTTC.

The chain carries TRBV30 and TRBJ1-2; D not resolved. The CDR3 covers 11 residues. Germline lookup yields CDR1 GTSNPN and CDR2 SVGIG (reference sequence). V was shortened by 3 bases and J by 5 bases, with 7 bases between the two germline ends. The CDR3 loop is CAWSLQYGYTF. For the CDR3, the DNA is TGTGCCTGGAGCCTACAGTATGGCTACACCTTC.

The chain links TRBV7-9 to TRBJ1-1; D perhaps matches TRBD1 (6 bases). With 4 bases removed from V and 1 base from J, the gap between germline ends came to 22 bases. Germline V gene sequence: CDR1 SEHNR, CDR2 FQNEAQ (reference sequence). The CDR3 is made up of 18 amino acids. In nucleotides, the CDR3 is TGTGCCAGCAGCTCCTCCCTCCCGGGGACAAGGGAGAACACTGAAGCTTTCTTT. Encoded protein: CASSSSLPGTRENTEAFF.

The rearrangement joins TRBV28 to TRBJ1-3; D remains ambiguous. V lost 4 bases and J 2 bases, leaving 9 bases between the germline ends. Germline loops: CDR1 MDHEN, CDR2 SYDVKM. This CDR3 is built from 14 residues. The CDR3 DNA is TGTGCCAGCAGTTCCCCTCTCCCTGGAAACACCATATATTTT. This encodes CASSSPLPGNTIYF.

This clone was picked up a small number of times. The V gene is TRBV7-3, the J gene TRBJ2-1; TRBD2 matches at 7 bases. Germline trimming cut 1 base from V and 6 bases from J; bases unmatched to any gene: 3. The CDR3 length is 14 residues. Germline V gene data show CDR1 as SGHTA and CDR2 as FQGTGA. CDR3 nucleotides: TGTGCCAGCAGCTTAATGCCTAGCGGCAATGAGCAGTTCTTC. Translation gives CASSLMPSGNEQFF.